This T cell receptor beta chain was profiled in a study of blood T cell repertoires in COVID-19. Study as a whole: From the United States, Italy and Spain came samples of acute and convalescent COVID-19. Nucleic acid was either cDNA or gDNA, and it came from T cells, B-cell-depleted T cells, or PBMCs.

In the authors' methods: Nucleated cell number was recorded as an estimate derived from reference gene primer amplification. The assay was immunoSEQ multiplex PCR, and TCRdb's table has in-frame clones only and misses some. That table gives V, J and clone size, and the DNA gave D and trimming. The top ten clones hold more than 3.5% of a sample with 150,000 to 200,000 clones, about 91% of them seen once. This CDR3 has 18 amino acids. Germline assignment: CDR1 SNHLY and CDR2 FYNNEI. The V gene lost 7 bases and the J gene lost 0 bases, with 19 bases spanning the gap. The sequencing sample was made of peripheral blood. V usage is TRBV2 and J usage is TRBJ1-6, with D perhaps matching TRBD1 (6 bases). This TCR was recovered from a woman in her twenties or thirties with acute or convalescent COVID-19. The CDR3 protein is CASIQTGRSSSYNSPLHF. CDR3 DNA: TGTGCCAGCATCCAGACAGGCCGATCGAGCTCCTATAATTCACCCCTCCACTTT. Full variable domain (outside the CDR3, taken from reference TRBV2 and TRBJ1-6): EPEVTQTPSHQVTQMGQEVILRCVPISNHLYFYWYRQILGQKVEFLVSFYNNEISEKSEIFDDQFSVERPDGSNFTLKIRSTKLEDSAMYFCASIQTGRSSSYNSPLHFGNGTRLTVT.